The T cell receptor beta chain described here comes from a study of Ad26.COV2.S vaccination and SARS-CoV-2 variants. Germline assignment: CDR1 SGHTA and CDR2 FQGNSA. This CDR3 is 13 amino acids long. Trimming took 5 bases from V and 10 from J, leaving 16 bases between them. Repertoires were generated with immunoSEQ multiplex PCR, while TCRdb's copy carries only in-frame clones and drops some. The data hold about 330,000 clones, with around 90% observed a single time. Sample treatment: around 19 received Ad26.COV2.S at low or high dose, single or two shots; roughly 5 received placebo; per-sample allocation not given. Day 63 following the first vaccine or placebo injection was when the samples were taken. A Boston donor was an adult aged 18-55 years. This clone is a singleton in its sample.

The rearrangement links TRBV7-2 to TRBJ2-3, with D possibly being TRBD1 or TRBD2 (5 bases each). The sample here was peripheral blood, taken in a trial of Ad26.COV2.S vaccine versus placebo. This clonotype was sampled from a person between 18 and 65 years old who received the Ad26.COV2.S COVID-19 vaccine or a placebo. The CDR3 DNA reads as TGTGCCAGCAGCCTCGGGACCCCATTCTCGCAGTATTTT. It is translated as CASSLGTPFSQYF.